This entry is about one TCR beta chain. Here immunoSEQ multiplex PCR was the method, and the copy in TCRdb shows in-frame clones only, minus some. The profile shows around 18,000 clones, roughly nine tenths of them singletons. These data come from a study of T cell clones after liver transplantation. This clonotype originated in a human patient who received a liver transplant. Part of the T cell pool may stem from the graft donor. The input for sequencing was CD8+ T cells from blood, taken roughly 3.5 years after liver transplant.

Written as DNA, the CDR3 is TGTGCCAGCGAGGACAGGTTCACAGATACGCAGTATTTT. It translates to CASEDRFTDTQYF. This chain uses TRBV9 with TRBJ2-3; 7 bases align to TRBD1. This CDR3 region has 13 residues. After removal of 7 bases from V and 2 bases from J, the junction contained 4 bases not matched to a gene. Per the germline V gene, CDR1 is SGDLS and CDR2 is YYNGEE.